This T cell receptor (beta chain) was sequenced in a study of cytotoxic CD8 clonotypes in ibrutinib-treated CLL. This clone was seen more than once but under ten times. Germline V gene sequence: CDR1 MNHNS, CDR2 SASEGT. CDR3 length: 14 amino acids. The V gene lost 3 bases and the J gene lost 6 bases, with 9 bases spanning the gap. The repertoire was sequenced with immunoSEQ multiplex PCR; TCRdb's copy has only in-frame clones and lacks some. This sample carries about 50,000 clones, roughly three fifths of them seen once, and the ten largest clones take roughly a quarter. The chain joins TRBV6-1 to TRBJ1-6; D is uncertain. Sequences were derived from PBMCs, sampled after 24 months of ibrutinib treatment. The sequence was collected from a human donor with chronic lymphocytic leukemia. The CDR3 sequence is CASSDALSNSPLHF. In DNA form, the CDR3 reads TGTGCCAGCAGTGATGCCCTCTCTAATTCACCCCTCCACTTT.